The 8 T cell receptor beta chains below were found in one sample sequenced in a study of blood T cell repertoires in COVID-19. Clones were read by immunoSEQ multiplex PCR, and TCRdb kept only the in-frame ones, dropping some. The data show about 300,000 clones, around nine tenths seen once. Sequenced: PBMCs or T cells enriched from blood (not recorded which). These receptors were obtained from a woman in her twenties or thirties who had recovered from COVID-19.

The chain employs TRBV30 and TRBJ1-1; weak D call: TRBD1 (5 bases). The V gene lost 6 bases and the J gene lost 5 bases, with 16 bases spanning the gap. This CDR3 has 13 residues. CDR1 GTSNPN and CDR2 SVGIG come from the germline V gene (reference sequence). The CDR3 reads CACSVLGGTEAFF. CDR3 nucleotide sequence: TGTGCCTGTTCCGTGCTGGGGGGGACTGAAGCTTTCTTT. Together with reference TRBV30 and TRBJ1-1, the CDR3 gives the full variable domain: SQTIHQWPATLVQPVGSPLSLECTVEGTSNPNLYWYRQAAGRGLQLLFYSVGIGQISSEVPQNLSASRPQDRQFILSSKKLLLSDSGFYLCACSVLGGTEAFFGQGTRLTVV.

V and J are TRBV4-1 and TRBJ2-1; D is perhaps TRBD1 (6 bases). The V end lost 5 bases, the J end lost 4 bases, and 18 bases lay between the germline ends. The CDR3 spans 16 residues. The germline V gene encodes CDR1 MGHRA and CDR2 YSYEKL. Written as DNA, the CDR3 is TGCGCCAGCAGCGACTTTCCCAGGACAGCATACAATGAGCAGTTCTTC. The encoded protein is CASSDFPRTAYNEQFF.

The CDR3 coding sequence is TGCGCCAGCAGCCAAGTTGGGACAGGGGAGTACGAGCAGTACTTC. Translation gives CASSQVGTGEYEQYF. The V call is TRBV4-3, the J call TRBJ2-7; TRBD1 matches at 10 bases. The CDR3 is 15 residues long. CDR1 LGHNA and CDR2 YSLEER come from the germline V gene. V trimming: 1 base; J trimming: 4 bases; junction bases outside the gene matches: 4.

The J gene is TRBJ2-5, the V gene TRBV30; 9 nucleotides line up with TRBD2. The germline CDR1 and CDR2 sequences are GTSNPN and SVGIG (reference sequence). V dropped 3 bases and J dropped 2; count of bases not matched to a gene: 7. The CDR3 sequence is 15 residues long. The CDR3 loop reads CAWSHSGGLQETQYF. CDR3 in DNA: TGTGCCTGGAGCCATAGCGGGGGTCTACAAGAGACCCAGTACTTC.

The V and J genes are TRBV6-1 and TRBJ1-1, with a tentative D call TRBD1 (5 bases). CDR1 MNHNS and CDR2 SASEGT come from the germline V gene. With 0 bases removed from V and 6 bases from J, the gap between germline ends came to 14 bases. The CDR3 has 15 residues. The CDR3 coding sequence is TGTGCCAGCAGTGAAGCGGCCAGGGTAAGGGCTGAAGCTTTCTTT. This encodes CASSEAARVRAEAFF.

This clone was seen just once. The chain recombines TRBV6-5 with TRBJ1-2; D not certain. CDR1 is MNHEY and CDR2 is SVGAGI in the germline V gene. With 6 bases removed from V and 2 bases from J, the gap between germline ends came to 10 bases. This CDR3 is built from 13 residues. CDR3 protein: CASRSTKNYGYTF. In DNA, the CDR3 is TGTGCCAGCAGGTCAACAAAAAACTATGGCTACACCTTC.

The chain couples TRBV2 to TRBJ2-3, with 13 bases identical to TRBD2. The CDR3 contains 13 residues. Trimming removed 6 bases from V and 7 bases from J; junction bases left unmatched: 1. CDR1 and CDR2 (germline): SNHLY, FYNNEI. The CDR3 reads CASRGLAGNTQYF. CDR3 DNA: TGTGCCAGCAGGGGACTAGCGGGGAATACGCAGTATTTT. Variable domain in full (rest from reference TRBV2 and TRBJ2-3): EPEVTQTPSHQVTQMGQEVILRCVPISNHLYFYWYRQILGQKVEFLVSFYNNEISEKSEIFDDQFSVERPDGSNFTLKIRSTKLEDSAMYFCASRGLAGNTQYFGPGTRLTVL.

In nucleotides, the CDR3 is TGTGCCAGCAGCCTTGAACAGGGCAATGAGCAGTTCTTC. Protein product: CASSLEQGNEQFF. This chain joins TRBV6-5 and TRBJ2-1; D possibly corresponds to TRBD1 (6 bases). Trimming pared 6 bases from V and 6 bases from J, leaving 12 bases between. Per the germline V gene, CDR1 is MNHEY and CDR2 is SVGAGI. CDR3 length equals 13 residues.